What follows describes a single T cell receptor beta chain. The clone's antigen remains unknown. No base quality information exists; no much larger clone differs at one position. In total, approximately 700 healthy bone marrow donors made up the cohort. Cohort members were all nominally healthy when sampled, although unrecorded immune exposures were likely present. The donor tested CMV seronegative and was one of the 352 seronegative cohort members. A peripheral blood sample was collected from each donor, and TCR beta sequencing was performed on peripheral blood mononuclear cells. The Qiagen DNeasy Blood Extraction Kit was used to extract genomic DNA from the blood cell samples. Germline trimming amounts to 4 bases on V and 7 bases on J, with 8 as the count of junction bases outside the gene matches. As encoded in the germline V gene (reference sequence), CDR1 is MNHEY while CDR2 is SMNVEV. The CDR3 covers 16 residues, taking in both the cysteine and the phenylalanine. Solely the CDR3 DNA is kept, with 48 bases framed from the first base.

The sample is drawn from a study of cytomegalovirus exposure and HLA in healthy donors (TCRdb year 2017). With regard to the full study: According to an earlier analysis of 587 of the donors, 200 million or so T cells yielded 90 million to 140 million unique TCR beta sequences and 250 to 350 Gb of sequence data. An early release that covered about 640 HLA-typed donors contained around 300 gigabases of sequencing data and tens of millions of unique TCR sequences. The genetic ancestry cluster associated with self-reported Caucasian donors included approximately 85% of the roughly 400 genotyped donors. The aim of the study was to test whether cataloging public T cell receptors could identify signatures of past pathogen exposure. Using immunosequencing, the study profiled T cell repertoires from approximately 700 subjects and related those repertoires to cytomegalovirus serostatus. Along with the roughly 670-subject first cohort, a separate validation cohort of 120 different subjects was used. To predict cytomegalovirus infection status, the study combined high-throughput TCR immunosequencing, statistical association of individual TCRs with disease status, and machine learning. A later analysis re-examined previously published TCR beta repertoires from roughly 650 donors and added high-resolution HLA genotyping to investigate patterns of TCR occurrence. The later analysis used no new phenotypic data to find candidate immune exposures, relying instead on TCR beta sequences and their occurrence across donors. To decide whether each TCR beta V gene segment behaved as functional or pseudogenic, an earlier analysis of fewer than 750 of the donors relied on high-throughput TCR beta sequencing. Donor age, sex, ethnicity and CMV serostatus were compiled together with the repertoire data. A later genetic analysis used genome-wide SNP genotypes for about 55% of the 666 donors, treating that subset as a discovery cohort. Every discovery cohort repertoire had been produced on one sequencing platform. Both class I and class II loci were covered by HLA typing, at four-digit resolution. The number of donors typed differed by locus, with roughly 620-640 for A, B, C, DRB1 and DQB1, 522 for DQA1, 600 to 610 for DPA1, and around 430 for DPB1. Because of strong linkage in the cohort, a handful of DR-DQ haplotypes were treated as single units for association and clustering. Among some 400 genotyped donors of the cohort, an average of around 250,000 unique TCR beta nucleotide sequences was sequenced per donor, of which approximately 19% were non-productive.

What the authors observed across the whole study: In a later analysis, TCR association rates were found to vary across HLA loci, with the most associated TCRs seen for DRB1 alleles and the fewest for HLA-C alleles. A further reported finding was that TCR beta sequences accurately predicted the HLA-A and HLA-B alleles for most subjects in the first cohort. At a false discovery rate of 0.05, a later analysis linked about 17,000 TCR beta sequences to specific HLA alleles. Assigning TCR associations to individual alleles was difficult when HLA alleles, especially DR and DQ, strongly co-occurred. Linkage disequilibrium might explain the correlated functional status among segregating V segments, but an unknown experimental factor could not be excluded. In a later analysis, most CMV-associated TCR beta chains were found to appear HLA-restricted, with HLA associations seemingly driven largely by CMV exposure. Most TCR sequences were observed very rarely across donors, whereas some public TCRs were present in many individuals. A total of about 150 TCR beta chains were listed by the study as associated with cytomegalovirus. CMV serostatus was the only immune exposure information available for the cohort. The sequencing pipeline was judged likely to have produced a cluster of highly shared sequence variants as a technical artifact. In an earlier analysis of 587 of the donors, most TCR beta V segments appeared in productive rearrangements about 87% or about 30% of the time, broadly matching IMGT annotations. According to a later genetic analysis, donors in an Asian-associated ancestry cluster had fewer N-insertions in productive TCRs than the approximately 700-donor mean. Some IMGT-functional V segments, including TRBV6-2 and TRBV6-3, could not be told apart with the 87-base-pair reads, so those segments were excluded. The authors suggested that the approach could potentially be generalized to other disease states and immunological phenotypes. Because HLA typing was unavailable for some donors at each locus, only the typed subset was used in association tests. Presence/absence analyses assumed roughly uniform sequencing depth across donors, an assumption that may not hold. The cohort was sequenced for TCR beta chains only, and without alpha or paired-chain data the features that could be detected were limited. In vitro tests confirmed that a few of the cytomegalovirus-associated TCR beta chains recognize cytomegalovirus antigens. Because counts were too low, seventeen rarely observed V segments, including chromosome 9 orphons, were left out of the earlier analysis of a few hundred of the donors. The classifier was reported to diagnose cytomegalovirus status with high specificity and sensitivity in both the original and validation cohorts. A later analysis reported that several top co-occurrence clusters appeared linked to parvovirus B19, influenza, CMV and Epstein-Barr virus. In a later analysis, HLA-associated TCR beta chains were found to be more clonally expanded and to have lower generation probabilities than equally common non-associated chains. V-gene and J-gene trimming of TCR beta chains was associated with a missense DCLRE1C variant in a later genetic analysis, and the association was replicated in an independent cohort.

Library generation was performed with the immunoSEQ multiplex PCR assay. A mixture of 60 forward primers for TCR Vbeta segments and 13 reverse primers for TCR Jbeta segments was used in the multiplex PCR. The CDR3 region of rearranged TCR beta genes was amplified from genomic DNA with a multiplex PCR assay. The Illumina HiSeq System was used to sequence the amplified TCR beta libraries as 87-base-pair reads. In the original analysis: In a later analysis, tens of millions of unique TCR beta chains were counted across the roughly 670 repertoires, and some 10 million of these chains were shared by at least two donors. A nearest-neighbor algorithm error-corrected the raw reads and collapsed the reads into unique sequences, merging closely related sequences to remove PCR and sequencing errors. V, D and J gene segments were assigned by aligning CDR3 sequences to IMGT reference sequences. For a sequence to be retained, at least a six-nucleotide match to both a V gene segment and a J gene segment was required. Rearrangements were called productive when the CDR3 lacked stop codons and stayed in frame with V and J; all others were non-productive. CDR3 was defined according to IMGT convention as the region running from the second conserved V-encoded cysteine to the conserved J-encoded phenylalanine. The earlier analysis of some 580 of the donors excluded any sequence lacking an unambiguous match to a single V gene segment. In an earlier analysis of approximately 500 of the donors, a V segment was called functional when productive rearrangements were above 56.7%, and segregating when the standard deviation between donors exceeded 5%. A statistical classification framework was built to diagnose cytomegalovirus status from the catalog of TCR beta chain sequences. A later analysis assigned V and J genes by comparing TCR nucleotide sequences with IMGT/GENE-DB human TR gene sequences. The TCRdist pipeline was used in a later analysis to assign CDR3 sequences and most-parsimonious VDJ recombination scenarios. A later analysis defined each TCR beta chain by its CDR3 amino acid sequence plus V-gene family, and excluded reads lacking a unique V-gene family. A later analysis removed 600 or so highly shared, low-generation-probability nucleotide sequences to deal with suspected cross-contamination and a sequencing artifact. In a later analysis, a clonal expansion index was calculated for each public chain from normalized within-repertoire ranks of inferred template counts. In a later analysis, generation probabilities were computed with a VDJ recombination model fitted to out-of-frame rearrangements, and the resulting probabilities were checked against IGoR. A later analysis scored TCR-TCR, TCR-HLA and TCR-CMV co-occurrence with hypergeometric tests, applying a repertoire-size bias correction to TCR pairs. To estimate false discovery rates, a later analysis permuted the HLA or CMV assignments 20 times. A later analysis grouped co-occurring TCRs with DBSCAN, adding TCRdist sequence similarity when clustering within HLA-allele-positive subsets. Repertoires with fewer than 30,000 or more than 120,000 public chains were left out of co-occurrence clustering, as were about five repertoires with anomalous nucleotide sharing. The table was pulled from immuneACCESS by TCRdb, which kept in-frame rearrangements only. Such tables lose some clones; where checked, under half of the loss comes from unresolved V genes, and the rest has no known cause. V, J and clone size reflect that table, while D and trimming were determined from the DNA. A total of under 70,000 clones appear in this sample, 70% to 85% of them only once. Of the sample, about 3% falls within the top ten clones.

This sequence was found in a man in his fifties in good health and CMV-seronegative. The sample taken for sequencing was PBMCs. Recombination joined TRBV27 with TRBJ1-6; the central 9 bases match TRBD1. In nucleotides, the sequence is TGTGCCAGCAGTTCTCGCGGGACAGGGCTGAATTCACCCCTCCACTTT. This codes for CASSSRGTGLNSPLHF.